The next 15 T cell receptor beta chains were all read from a single sample in a study of identical twins. MiXCR, run by TCRdb on the 5' RACE reads, gives a single entry per CDR3 protein. Counted here are 240,000 or so distinct CDR3 sequences, more than 9.5% occurring once; the ten biggest clones make up around 4%. This same sample was also part of a study on yellow fever vaccine responses in identical twins.

The sequencing sample was made of memory (CD45RO+) T cells sorted from blood. These receptor sequences come from a young woman in good health.

This sequence joins TRBV7-9 and TRBJ1-1, with 10 positions matching TRBD1. The CDR3 runs to 16 residues. Trimming took 5 bases from V and 0 from J; bases not matched to a gene: 6. Per germline, CDR1 SEHNR and CDR2 FQNEAQ (reference sequence). CDR3 nucleotide sequence: TGTGCCAGCAGCCCTGGGACAGGGGCTCTGAACACTGAAGCTTTCTTT. Residues: CASSPGTGALNTEAFF.

In its sample, this clonotype was seen once. The chain couples TRBV29-1 to TRBJ2-7; D is undetermined. V lost 4 bases, J lost 3 bases, and 7 bases lay in between. CDR1 is SQVTM, CDR2 ANQGSEA, per germline. This CDR3 is 11 amino acids long. For the CDR3, the DNA is TGCAGCGTTGGGTCCTTCTACGAGCAGTACTTC. Its protein product is CSVGSFYEQYF.

This clonotype occurred many times. The rearrangement links TRBV6-2 or TRBV6-3 to TRBJ2-7; the D gene is possibly TRBD2 (6 bases). Between the trimmed V and J ends, which lost 4 bases and 1 base, there was a span of 17 bases. Germline V lookup: CDR1 MNHEY, CDR2 SVGEGT. The CDR3 runs to 16 residues. CDR3: CASSWPRLGGSYEQYF. DNA of the CDR3: TGTGCCAGCAGTTGGCCCAGGCTTGGAGGGTCCTACGAGCAGTACTTC.

The genes are TRBV30 and TRBJ2-7, with D perhaps TRBD1 (5 bases). This CDR3 is 15 amino acids long. V was trimmed by 0 bases and J by 6 bases, leaving 18 bases between them. Germline values: CDR1 GTSNPN, CDR2 SVGIG (reference sequence). For the CDR3, the DNA is TGTGCCTGGAGTGTAGCTTCCCGCTTTAGGGGCGAGCAGTACTTC. This sequence encodes CAWSVASRFRGEQYF. Full variable domain (remainder filled in from reference TRBV30 and TRBJ2-7): SQTIHQWPATLVQPVGSPLSLECTVEGTSNPNLYWYRQAAGRGLQLLFYSVGIGQISSEVPQNLSASRPQDRQFILSSKKLLLSDSGFYLCAWSVASRFRGEQYFGPGTRLTVT.

The chain combines TRBV6-4 with TRBJ2-7; D unresolved. The length of the CDR3 is 13 residues. Germline CDR1 is MRHNA and CDR2 is SNTAGT. Between the trimmed V and J ends, which lost 6 bases and 0 bases, there was a span of 9 bases. The CDR3 loop is CASRTAGSYEQYF. CDR3 nucleotide sequence: TGTGCCAGCAGGACGGCCGGCTCCTACGAGCAGTACTTC.

The gene calls are TRBV4-2 and TRBJ2-7; TRBD2 matches at 8 bases. With 0 bases clipped from V and 4 bases from J, the junction kept 5 bases outside the gene matches. Germline V gene sequence: CDR1 LGHNA, CDR2 YNFKEQ. This CDR3 region has 15 residues. CDR3 protein: CASSQDDGGAYEQYF. The CDR3, as DNA: TGTGCCAGCAGCCAAGATGACGGGGGGGCGTACGAGCAGTACTTC.

The CDR3 sequence is CSAPVARGRETQYF. The CDR3 DNA reads TGCAGTGCCCCCGTGGCCAGGGGACGAGAGACCCAGTACTTC. The chain joins TRBV20-1 to TRBJ2-5; a weak D match, TRBD1 (6 bases). Trimming removed 6 bases at V and 4 bases at J, with 18 bases between. CDR1 and CDR2 from the germline V gene are DFQATT and SNEGSKA (reference sequence). The CDR3 totals 14 residues.

At least ten counts were recorded for this clonotype. This chain connects TRBV7-9 to TRBJ2-1; a weak D match, TRBD2 (5 bases). Germline assignment: CDR1 SEHNR and CDR2 FQNEAQ (reference sequence). Trimming stripped 5 bases from V and 6 bases from J, with 20 bases between. CDR3 length: 16 residues. CDR3 coding DNA: TGTGCCAGCAGCCCGCTCGGAGGCGGTATGTCCAATGAGCAGTTCTTC. Translating gives CASSPLGGGMSNEQFF.

Many counts were recorded for this clonotype. The chain links TRBV24-1 to TRBJ2-1; 8 bases align to TRBD2. CDR1 and CDR2 from the germline V gene are KGHDR and SFDVKD. CDR3 size: 16 residues. Trimming at V came to 0 bases and at J to 8 bases, leaving 8 bases not matched to a gene. This CDR3 is CATSDLPSGGRDEQFF. The CDR3 nucleotides are TGTGCCACCAGTGATTTGCCCAGCGGGGGTCGGGATGAGCAGTTCTTC.

This clonotype came up a few times. The chain has TRBV5-1 and TRBJ2-5; a weak D match, TRBD1 (5 bases). The CDR3 is 15 amino acids. Trimming left V 7 bases short and J 2 bases short, with 18 bases between. From germline, CDR1 is SGHRS and CDR2 YFSETQ. The CDR3 loop is CASGKGWGTQETQYF. DNA for the CDR3: TGCGCCAGCGGGAAAGGTTGGGGCACACAAGAGACCCAGTACTTC.

This clonotype was seen more than once but under ten times. The genes are TRBV3-1 and TRBJ1-1; no clear D gene. V gave up 3 bases and J gave up 5 bases, with 4 bases separating them. This CDR3 region has 11 residues. Germline V gene sequence: CDR1 LGHDT, CDR2 YNNKEL (reference sequence). CDR3: CASSHKTEAFF. CDR3 nucleotides: TGTGCCAGCAGCCACAAGACTGAAGCTTTCTTT.

This clonotype was seen ten or more times. The V call is TRBV3-1, the J call TRBJ2-3; no definite D call. The CDR3 totals 13 residues. V was cut by 3 bases and J by 3 bases, with 7 bases left in between. The germline CDR1 and CDR2 sequences are LGHDT and YNNKEL (reference sequence). CDR3 nucleotide sequence: TGTGCCAGCAGCCATAGCAGTACAGATACGCAGTATTTT. Translating gives CASSHSSTDTQYF.

This clonotype showed up just a few times. The V gene is TRBV7-2, the J gene TRBJ2-7; the match to TRBD2 covers 13 bases. This CDR3 comprises 15 residues. J lost 5 bases, V lost 4 bases, and 5 bases had no gene match. Germline assignment: CDR1 SGHTA and CDR2 FQGNSA. As DNA, the CDR3 is TGTGCCAGCAGCTCCACTAGCGGGAGGGCCAACGAGCAGTACTTC. It encodes CASSSTSGRANEQYF. Full variable domain (rest looked up from reference TRBV7-2 and TRBJ2-7): GAGVSQSPSNKVTEKGKDVELRCDPISGHTALYWYRQSLGQGLEFLIYFQGNSAPDKSGLPSDRFSAERTGGSVSTLTIQRTQQEDSAVYLCASSSTSGRANEQYFGPGTRLTVT.

The V and J genes are TRBV9 and TRBJ2-7; D is perhaps TRBD1 (7 bases). The CDR3 runs to 14 residues. The V end was cut by 0 bases, the J end by 6 bases, with 13 bases between. Germline V gives CDR1 SGDLS, CDR2 YYNGEE. The CDR3 here is CASSVGRGDSEQYF. The CDR3 DNA follows: TGTGCCAGCAGCGTAGGCAGGGGGGACTCCGAGCAGTACTTC.

V gene TRBV19 combines with J gene TRBJ2-7, with TRBD1 matching over 7 bases. CDR1 LNHDA and CDR2 SQIVND come from the germline V gene (reference sequence). The trim removed 10 bases at V and 3 bases at J, leaving 6 bases unmatched. This CDR3 is 12 amino acids long. The CDR3 nucleotides read TGTGCCACGGTTGACAGGGACTACGAGCAGTACTTC. Protein: CATVDRDYEQYF.